This T cell receptor beta chain was obtained from a study of control samples from healthy donors and cancer patients. Looked up from germline, CDR1 is SNHLY and CDR2 is FYNNEI. The CDR3 spans 14 residues. The V segment lost 7 bases and the J segment 4 bases; nucleotides outside the gene matches: 8. Method: immunoSEQ multiplex PCR; TCRdb's copy keeps in-frame clones and lacks some. The repertoire holds about 250,000 clones, with approximately 80% as singletons. The receptor comes from a woman aged 55 to 70 with lung cancer. The rearrangement links TRBV2 to TRBJ2-3; TRBD1 matches 7 bases. Material: PBMCs. The CDR3, as DNA: TGTGCCAGCAAAACCGGGACAGATTCAGATACGCAGTATTTT. As protein: CASKTGTDSDTQYF.